One sample yielded the 9 T cell receptor beta chains listed below, sequenced in a study of T cells in localized non-small cell lung cancer. The table came from immunoSEQ multiplex PCR; TCRdb's copy has only in-frame clones and leaves some out. The sample has around 2,000 clones; about a third are singletons. The material sequenced was lung tumor tissue, taken before any cancer treatment. These receptors were obtained from a male donor older than 55 with stage I squamous cell lung carcinoma.

This chain's CDR3 is CASSPRANTEAFF. CDR3 nucleotides: TGTGCCAGTAGTCCACGGGCCAACACTGAAGCTTTCTTT. This chain links TRBV19 with TRBJ1-1; D is ambiguous. Trimming stripped 5 bases from V and 2 bases from J, with 9 bases between. The V gene's germline CDR1 is LNHDA and CDR2 SQIVND (reference sequence). The CDR3 is 13 residues long.

The J gene is TRBJ2-1, the V gene TRBV11-3; maybe TRBD1 (7 bases). The CDR3 extends over 15 amino acids. In germline, CDR1 is SGHNT, CDR2 YENEEA. V dropped 5 bases and J dropped 7 bases, with 18 bases sitting between them. The CDR3 DNA follows: TGTGCCAGCAGCCCCAGGGGGGATTATGATAATGAGCAGTTCTTC. This encodes CASSPRGDYDNEQFF.

The chain uses TRBV14 and TRBJ1-2; D remains unclear. V was clipped by 2 bases and J by 4 bases, with 20 bases between them. The CDR3 spans 17 residues. Germline V gives CDR1 SGHDN, CDR2 FVKESK. The CDR3 nucleotides are TGTGCCAGCAGCCAACGCAAGCAATCTGGAAAGACCTATGGCTACACCTTC. Its protein product is CASSQRKQSGKTYGYTF.

The chain is built from TRBV2 and TRBJ2-3; D gene uncertain. The germline CDR1 and CDR2 sequences are SNHLY and FYNNEI. The CDR3 is 12 residues long. V was pared by 3 bases and J by 7 bases, with 8 bases between. The CDR3 loop reads CASSDWSYTQYF. Here the CDR3 DNA reads TGTGCCAGCAGTGATTGGAGTTATACGCAGTATTTT. Supplemented by reference TRBV2 and TRBJ2-3, the full variable domain reads EPEVTQTPSHQVTQMGQEVILRCVPISNHLYFYWYRQILGQKVEFLVSFYNNEISEKSEIFDDQFSVERPDGSNFTLKIRSTKLEDSAMYFCASSDWSYTQYFGPGTRLTVL.

The V call is TRBV19, the J call TRBJ2-7, with D unresolved. Trimming removed 1 base from V and 2 bases from J, with 21 bases in between. The CDR3 spans 18 residues. The germline CDR1 and CDR2 sequences are LNHDA and SQIVND (reference sequence). CDR3 sequence (DNA): TGTGCCAGTAGTATAGCCCACGGCGGCAGGAGAACAACCTACGAGCAGTACTTC. Its translation is CASSIAHGGRRTTYEQYF. The whole variable domain, remainder taken from reference TRBV19 and TRBJ2-7, is DGGITQSPKYLFRKEGQNVTLSCEQNLNHDAMYWYRQDPGQGLRLIYYSQIVNDFQKGDIAEGYSVSREKKESFPLTVTSAQKNPTAFYLCASSIAHGGRRTTYEQYFGPGTRLTVT.

This clone ranks as medium-sized. The chain uses TRBV6-1 and TRBJ2-1; 8 nucleotides agree with TRBD1. V lost 1 base, J lost 8 bases, and 7 bases stayed unmatched. The CDR3 contains 15 residues. Germline CDR1 reads MNHNS; CDR2 reads SASEGT. The CDR3: CASSEGSGGQDEQFF. Here the CDR3 DNA reads TGTGCCAGCAGTGAAGGATCAGGGGGCCAAGATGAGCAGTTCTTC.

This clone was counted between two and nine times. The V and J genes are TRBV18 and TRBJ1-4, with unresolved D. CDR1 is KGHSH and CDR2 is LQKENI in the germline V gene. CDR3 length equals 13 residues. The germline V and J ends were trimmed by 2 bases and 8 bases, with 9 bases remaining between them. The CDR3 is CASSPDSGEKLFF. The DNA for the CDR3 is TGTGCCAGCTCACCAGACTCCGGGGAAAAACTGTTTTTT.

This clone showed up just once. The chain is built from TRBV18 and TRBJ2-4; 8 bases are a match to TRBD1. In germline, CDR1 is KGHSH, CDR2 LQKENI. The V segment lost 5 bases and the J segment 2 bases; nucleotides outside the gene matches: 11. This CDR3 is 17 amino acids long. The CDR3 reads CASSSGTGRNPKNIQYF. CDR3 nucleotides: TGTGCCAGCTCATCGGGGACAGGAAGGAACCCCAAAAACATTCAGTACTTC.

This clone was recorded a few times. The rearrangement uses TRBV11-1 and TRBJ2-7; D is perhaps TRBD1 (6 bases). Trimming removed 4 bases from V and 0 bases from J, with 10 bases in between. The CDR3 is 14 amino acids. Germline CDR1 is SGHAT and CDR2 is FQDESV (reference sequence). CDR3 nucleotides: TGTGCCAGCAGCTCCTCGACAGGCTCCTACGAGCAGTACTTC. This sequence encodes CASSSSTGSYEQYF.